The T cell receptor (beta chain) under discussion was sequenced for a study of T cells after yellow fever vaccination. The CDR3 has 15 amino acids. Germline-derived CDR1 and CDR2 are SGHVS and FQNEAQ. J lost 0 bases, V lost 4 bases, and 3 bases had no gene match. Via MiXCR, TCRdb re-called the 5' RACE reads, giving one row per CDR3 protein. The repertoire consists of approximately 160,000 distinct CDR3 sequences, with approximately 10% occurring once and the leading ten covering under 40%. This clonotype has a handful of counts. The sequencing used CD8+ T cells sorted from PBMCs, collected 45 days after the yellow fever booster vaccination. The TCR sequence derives from a man between 18 and 35 years old who received the YFV17D yellow fever vaccine. The V call is TRBV7-8, the J call TRBJ2-5, with 9 positions matching TRBD2. This chain's CDR3 is CASSYSGGYQETQYF. The CDR3 coding sequence is TGTGCCAGCAGCTATAGCGGGGGCTACCAAGAGACCCAGTACTTC.